Presented here are 3 T cell receptor beta chains from one specimen sequenced in a study of T cells in Graves' hyperthyroidism and ophthalmopathy. Regions amplified from RNA transcripts were the TCR beta CDR3 regions. RT-PCR in the first round (using the HTBI primer set) targeted the TCR CDR3. TCRdb fed the multiplex PCR reads into MiXCR, producing one record per CDR3 protein. The sample has a few hundred thousand distinct CDR3 sequences; about 20% are singletons. Input material: blood. The receptors shown here come from a man aged 18 to 35 with Graves' hyperthyroidism.

This clonotype was recorded at least ten times. The chain employs TRBV7-2 and TRBJ1-2, with TRBD1 matching 7 bases. Germline CDR1 and CDR2: SGHTA and FQGNSA. V dropped 1 base and J dropped 0; count of bases not matched to a gene: 2. The CDR3 extends over 15 amino acids. This chain's CDR3 is CASSLVQGANYGYTF. The CDR3 bases are TGTGCCAGCAGCTTAGTTCAGGGGGCTAACTATGGCTACACCTTC.

This clonotype has a count of ten or more. The gene calls are TRBV6-5 and TRBJ2-7; no clear D gene. The V and J ends lost 5 bases and 0 bases respectively, with 5 bases between them. CDR1 and CDR2 (germline): MNHEY, SVGAGI. The CDR3 spans 12 residues. CDR3 sequence (DNA): TGTGCCAGCAGTATCGGCTCCTACGAGCAGTACTTC. It codes for CASSIGSYEQYF.

This clonotype was seen repeatedly, ten times or more. This rearrangement joins TRBV2 to TRBJ1-2; D might be TRBD1 (5 bases). Germline CDR1 reads SNHLY; CDR2 reads FYNNEI. The CDR3 is 14 residues long. Trimming stripped 6 bases from V and 0 bases from J, with 11 bases between. The CDR3 protein is CASRQGPTNYGYTF. The CDR3 bases are TGTGCCAGCAGGCAGGGACCTACTAACTATGGCTACACCTTC. Full variable domain (missing parts from reference TRBV2 and TRBJ1-2): EPEVTQTPSHQVTQMGQEVILRCVPISNHLYFYWYRQILGQKVEFLVSFYNNEISEKSEIFDDQFSVERPDGSNFTLKIRSTKLEDSAMYFCASRQGPTNYGYTFGSGTRLTVV.